This T cell receptor beta chain was retrieved from a study of shared clonotypes between healthy human individuals. In this sample, this clone turned up once. Its antigen remains unidentified. The naive CD8 subset, CD45RO-negative cells positively selected for CCR7, excluded terminally differentiated effector memory CD45RA+ cells. Study outcomes and limitations: Against clonotypes common to all four donors, non-shared ones had lower generation probabilities.

Clones were read by immunoSEQ multiplex PCR, and TCRdb kept only the in-frame ones, dropping some. The sample holds around 1.9 million clones, 93% seen once. The V gene lost 5 bases and the J gene lost 8 bases, with 8 bases spanning the gap. The CDR3 runs 11 residues. The germline gives CDR1 MNHEY, CDR2 SVGAGI. Material for sequencing was naive CD8+ T cells from PBMCs. The TCR was taken from a man younger than 30 in good health. Some clones in this sample may be carry-over from other donors' samples. The rearrangement joins TRBV6-5 to TRBJ2-3; the D is unclear. CDR3 nucleotides: TGTGCCAGCAGTGAATTTAGTACGCAGTATTTT. It specifies CASSEFSTQYF.